A selection of T cell receptor beta chains follows, all from one sample in a study of cytomegalovirus exposure and HLA in healthy donors. Data came from immunoSEQ multiplex PCR; TCRdb stores just in-frame clones and leaves some out. The sample lists some 140,000 clones; around 74% were seen once. The sample was PBMCs. The receptors derive from a man between 18 and 29 years old in good health and CMV-seronegative. CDR3s include the opening cysteine and the closing phenylalanine or tryptophan. A D gene is named only where the DNA matches it firmly. A clone size is listed for some rows: how often the clone was seen (once, few, many), or a class if it is expanded.

>TRBJ2-3|TRBV29-1|13|few|-
CSVDRDPTDTQYF
TGCAGCGTTGACCGCGATCCTACAGATACGCAGTATTTT
>TRBJ1-1|TRBV4-3|13|-|-
CASSQEAFLEAFF
TGCGCCAGCAGCCAAGAGGCCTTCTTGGAAGCTTTCTTT
>TRBJ1-4|TRBV19|14|-|-
CASSPTGGSEKLFF
TGTGCCAGTAGTCCAACGGGGGGAAGCGAAAAACTGTTTTTT
>TRBJ1-1|TRBV5-1|16|-|TRBD1
CASSLGPGGQNTEAFF
TGCGCCAGCAGCTTGGGGCCAGGGGGCCAGAACACTGAAGCTTTCTTT
>TRBJ2-3|TRBV7-8|16|-|TRBD2
CASSSLAGDFRDTQYF
TGTGCCAGCAGCTCTCTAGCGGGGGACTTTCGGGATACGCAGTATTTT
>TRBJ1-1|TRBV5-6|15|few|-
CASSLGGALNTEAFF
TGTGCCAGCAGCCTCGGGGGGGCCCTGAACACTGAAGCTTTCTTT
>TRBJ2-7|TRBV18|15|few|-
CASSPGSTGQGEQYF
TGTGCCAGCTCACCAGGATCTACAGGGCAAGGGGAGCAGTACTTC
>TRBJ1-1|TRBV14|15|-|TRBD1
CASSPQGALNTEAFF
TGTGCCAGCAGCCCGCAGGGGGCCTTGAACACTGAAGCTTTCTTT
>TRBJ2-2|TRBV7-2|15|-|TRBD1
CASSRQGPDTGELFF
TGTGCCAGCAGCCGACAGGGTCCGGACACCGGGGAGCTGTTTTTT
>TRBJ2-2|TRBV28|15|-|TRBD1
CASSTDRGRSGELFF
TGTGCCAGCAGTACGGACAGGGGGCGTTCCGGGGAGCTGTTTTTT
>TRBJ2-7|TRBV30|12|-|TRBD2
CAVSGGIYEQYF
TGTGCCGTTAGCGGGGGAATCTACGAGCAGTACTTC
>TRBJ2-7|TRBV21-1|13|-|-
CASSKKGDGEQYF
TGTGCCAGCAGCAAGAAAGGAGATGGTGAGCAGTACTTC
>TRBJ2-4|TRBV9|16|-|-
CASSVDAGDGWNIQYF
TGTGCCAGCAGCGTAGACGCCGGGGATGGTTGGAACATTCAGTACTTC
>TRBJ1-2|TRBV21-1|17|-|-
CASSMRTGKLPNYGYTF
TGTGCCAGCAGCATGAGGACAGGGAAGCTCCCCAACTATGGCTACACCTTC
>TRBJ1-6|TRBV27|14|-|-
CASSLGADNSPLHF
TGTGCCAGCAGTTTAGGGGCGGATAATTCACCCCTCCACTTT
>TRBJ2-1|TRBV10-3|16|-|TRBD1
CAISRTGAHSYNEQFF
TGTGCCATCAGCCGGACAGGGGCCCACTCCTACAATGAGCAGTTCTTC
>TRBJ2-5|TRBV11-1|14|-|TRBD1
CASSPDRDQETQYF
TGTGCCAGCAGCCCCGACAGGGACCAAGAGACCCAGTACTTC
>TRBJ1-1|TRBV13|13|-|TRBD1
CASSQTEQGKAFF
TGTGCCAGCAGCCAGACCGAACAGGGGAAAGCTTTCTTT
>TRBJ1-5|TRBV19|16|-|-
CASSPGVAAGNQPQHF
TGTGCCAGTAGTCCCGGAGTGGCAGCGGGCAATCAGCCCCAGCATTTT
>TRBJ1-5|TRBV2|13|-|-
CASRGWEGQPQHF
TGTGCCAGCAGGGGGTGGGAGGGACAGCCCCAGCATTTT
>TRBJ2-3|TRBV7-2|19|-|TRBD2
CASSDKSPKLAGDTDTQYF
TGTGCCAGCAGCGACAAGTCACCGAAACTAGCGGGGGACACAGATACGCAGTATTTT
>TRBJ1-6|TRBV25-1|13|-|-
CAGQRGSNSPLHF
TGTGCCGGACAAAGGGGTAGTAATTCACCCCTCCACTTT
>TRBJ1-2|TRBV18|14|-|TRBD1
CASSRTGSNYGYTF
TGTGCCAGCTCTCGGACAGGGTCTAACTATGGCTACACCTTC
>TRBJ1-1|TRBV6-4|13|-|-
CASSEREGTEAFF
TGTGCCAGCAGTGAACGAGAGGGCACTGAAGCTTTCTTT
>TRBJ2-1|TRBV5-1|15|-|-
CASSRDFSSYNEQFF
TGCGCCAGCAGCCGGGACTTCAGCTCCTACAATGAGCAGTTCTTC
>TRBJ1-2|TRBV5-1|16|-|TRBD1
CASSPQSGTGGYGYTF
TGCGCCAGCAGCCCTCAATCCGGGACAGGGGGCTATGGCTACACCTTC
>TRBJ2-1|TRBV9|13|-|-
CASSVVADNEQFF
TGTGCCAGCAGCGTAGTGGCAGACAATGAGCAGTTCTTC
>TRBJ1-2|TRBV7-2|15|-|TRBD1
CASSDWDRANYGYTF
TGTGCCAGCAGCGACTGGGACAGAGCTAACTATGGCTACACCTTC
>TRBJ2-5|TRBV5-1|17|-|TRBD1
CASSLGLGRTGRETQYF
TGCGCCAGCAGCTTGGGATTGGGACGGACAGGGCGGGAGACCCAGTACTTC
>TRBJ2-1|TRBV6-1|11|-|-
CASSPYNEQFF
TGTGCCAGCAGTCCATACAATGAGCAGTTCTTC